These T cell receptor beta chains were read from a single sample in a study of shared clonotypes between healthy human individuals. The assay was immunoSEQ multiplex PCR, and TCRdb's table has in-frame clones only and misses some. The table shows about 2.1 million clones, with 80% to 95% occurring only once. Sequencing input: naive CD8+ T cells from PBMCs. These receptor sequences come from a man between 18 and 29 years old in good health. Some clones in this sample may be carry-over from other donors' samples. CDR3s include the opening cysteine and the closing phenylalanine or tryptophan. D genes are given only for firm matches. The size entry is marked missing in some rows and otherwise reads once, few, many or a size class.

d_gene,v_gene,j_gene,abundance,CDR3nt,CDR3aa
NA,TRBV27,TRBJ1-4,NA,TGTGCCAGCAGCTTCGGGGCCGGGGGGCGGAATGAAAAACTGTTTTTT,CASSFGAGGRNEKLFF
TRBD2,TRBV29-1,TRBJ2-3,NA,TGCAGCGTTGAGAAGGGACTAGCCCTTTTCACAGATACGCAGTATTTT,CSVEKGLALFTDTQYF
NA,TRBV5-4,TRBJ2-1,NA,TGTGCCAGCAGCTTGGAAAGGAGGGGAGAGAACAATGAGCAGTTCTTC,CASSLERRGENNEQFF
TRBD1,TRBV27,TRBJ1-1,NA,TGTGCCAGCTCCCTCACAGGGGGCTTAACTGAAGCTTTCTTT,CASSLTGGLTEAFF
TRBD2,TRBV18,TRBJ2-2,NA,TGTGCCAGCTCCGTTGACGGGGGGAGTAACACCGGGGAGCTGTTTTTT,CASSVDGGSNTGELFF
NA,TRBV27,TRBJ1-5,once,TGTGCCAGCAGCCCGGGATTGGGGACCGCGGGGCAGCCCCAGCATTTT,CASSPGLGTAGQPQHF
TRBD1,TRBV19,TRBJ2-7,NA,TGTGCCAGTAGTATAGATACCAGGACAGGCCACGAGCAGTACTTC,CASSIDTRTGHEQYF
NA,TRBV7-9,TRBJ2-5,NA,TGTGCCAGCAGACCGATGGCGGAGACCCAGTACTTC,CASRPMAETQYF
NA,TRBV19,TRBJ2-3,NA,TGTGCCAGTAGTTCGCCTAGAGGCACAGATACGCAGTATTTT,CASSSPRGTDTQYF
NA,TRBV27,TRBJ2-1,NA,TGTGCCAGCAGTTTTTTTGTCTATGAGCAGTTCTTC,CASSFFVYEQFF
TRBD2,TRBV9,TRBJ2-2,NA,TGTGCCAGCACCCACCTTAGCGGGACGGGCTCCGGGGAGCTGTTTTTT,CASTHLSGTGSGELFF
TRBD1,TRBV6-1,TRBJ2-7,NA,TGTGCCAGCAGGTTGACAGGGGCCTACGAGCAGTACTTC,CASRLTGAYEQYF
TRBD1,TRBV19,TRBJ2-7,NA,TGTGCCAGCAGGGGACAGATCTCCTACGAGCAGTACTTC,CASRGQISYEQYF
NA,TRBV28,TRBJ2-7,NA,TGTGCCAGCAGTTTGGGGACAAGGCGGGACGAGCAGTACTTC,CASSLGTRRDEQYF
TRBD2,TRBV7-2,TRBJ2-7,NA,TGTGCCAGCAGCTTTAGCGGGATCTCCTACGAGCAGTACTTC,CASSFSGISYEQYF
NA,TRBV27,TRBJ1-4,NA,TGTGCCAGCAGTTTAAGAGCTGGGTGGGAAAAACTGTTTTTT,CASSLRAGWEKLFF
NA,TRBV27,TRBJ2-5,NA,TGTGCCAGCAGTCCGGGACTCGGGTTTGAAGAGACCCAGTACTTC,CASSPGLGFEETQYF
NA,TRBV5-4,TRBJ1-1,NA,TGTGCCAGCACCTACCGGGGGGGGTCGAAGACTGAAGCTTTCTTT,CASTYRGGSKTEAFF
NA,TRBV7-8,TRBJ2-2,NA,TGTGCCAGCAGCTTAGTTGTCTTAGCCTCGAACACCGGGGAGCTGTTTTTT,CASSLVVLASNTGELFF
NA,TRBV19,TRBJ1-1,NA,TGTGCCACTAGGGGGGCATTTGGGCTGAACACTGAAGCTTTCTTT,CATRGAFGLNTEAFF
NA,TRBV30,TRBJ2-5,NA,TGTGCCTGGGAAGTAACAGGGGGGGCGGAGACCCAGTACTTC,CAWEVTGGAETQYF
NA,TRBV5-4,TRBJ2-3,NA,TGTGCCAGCAGACAAACCGGACTGGGTATGGGGGCGAATACGCAGTATTTT,CASRQTGLGMGANTQYF
NA,TRBV7-8,TRBJ2-1,once,TGTGCCAGCAGCACAACTCGACGGGTCCATGAGCAGTTCTTC,CASSTTRRVHEQFF
TRBD1,TRBV27,TRBJ2-7,NA,TGTGCCAGCAGTTTCAGGGGGACAGGGCAACGGGTCGAGCAGTACTTC,CASSFRGTGQRVEQYF
TRBD1,TRBV19,TRBJ1-5,few,TGTGCCAGTAGGACACTTTTGGACAGGGGGGATCAGCCCCAGCATTTT,CASRTLLDRGDQPQHF
TRBD2,TRBV28,TRBJ2-7,once,TGTGCCAGCAGTCTAGCGGGGTCCTACGAGCAGTACTTC,CASSLAGSYEQYF
NA,TRBV5-6,TRBJ1-3,NA,TGTGCCAGCAGCTTGGGTGAAGCTGGAAACACCATATATTTT,CASSLGEAGNTIYF
TRBD2,TRBV4-1,TRBJ2-3,NA,TGCGCCAGCAGGGATAGGGGAGCGGGAGTGGTGACAGATACGCAGTATTTT,CASRDRGAGVVTDTQYF
NA,TRBV6-5,TRBJ2-2,NA,TGTGCCAGCAGTCCGGACTGGATTACCGGGGAGCTGTTTTTT,CASSPDWITGELFF
TRBD1,TRBV5-8,TRBJ2-2,NA,TGTGCCAGCGCAACGGGGACAGGGCCAAACACCGGGGAGCTGTTTTTT,CASATGTGPNTGELFF
NA,TRBV28,TRBJ2-5,NA,TGTGCCAGCAGCCAAGGTGTTCTGGAGACCCAGTACTTC,CASSQGVLETQYF
TRBD2,TRBV15,TRBJ2-2,once,TGTGCCACCAGCAGAGAGGCGAGGGGACTACACACCGGGGAGCTGTTTTTT,CATSREARGLHTGELFF
NA,TRBV4-1,TRBJ2-1,NA,TGCGCCAGCAGCCAAGTCGCTGGGGTGCAGTTCTTC,CASSQVAGVQFF
NA,TRBV10-1,TRBJ1-1,few,TGCGCCAGCAGTGGTATAGGGGCTGCTGAAGCTTTCTTT,CASSGIGAAEAFF
TRBD1,TRBV4-3,TRBJ2-7,NA,TGCGCCAGCAGCCAAGAGGCGGACAGGAACTCCTACGAGCAGTACTTC,CASSQEADRNSYEQYF
NA,TRBV15,TRBJ2-7,NA,TGTGCCACCAGCAGAGAAGAAGACACCTACTACGAGCAGTACTTC,CATSREEDTYYEQYF
NA,TRBV10-3,TRBJ1-2,NA,TGTGCCATCAGTAAAAATTCTCCCGGGCCTCCGGGTGGCTACACCTTC,CAISKNSPGPPGGYTF
TRBD1,TRBV13,TRBJ2-7,NA,TGTGCCAGCAGCTTAGGGGACAGGGTCTACGAGCAGTACTTC,CASSLGDRVYEQYF
NA,TRBV27,TRBJ2-7,NA,TGTGCCAGCAGTTTCCGGGCGGGTTACGAGCAGTACTTC,CASSFRAGYEQYF
NA,TRBV27,TRBJ1-5,NA,TGTGCCAGCAGCCGAGGCTGGGGAAGCAATCAGCCCCAGCATTTT,CASSRGWGSNQPQHF
NA,TRBV4-2,TRBJ2-4,NA,TGTGCCAGCAGCCAAGGATTATCACCCATCCTGGGAATTCAGTACTTC,CASSQGLSPILGIQYF
NA,TRBV4-3,TRBJ1-1,once,TGCGCCAGCAGCCGCATCCTGGACAGGAACACTGAAGCTTTCTTT,CASSRILDRNTEAFF
NA,TRBV9,TRBJ2-3,NA,TGTGCCAGCAGCGCTTCAGATACGCAGTATTTT,CASSASDTQYF
NA,TRBV5-6,TRBJ2-7,NA,TGTGCCAGCAGCTTGGGACGTAGCTCCTACGAGCAGTACTTC,CASSLGRSSYEQYF
NA,TRBV7-9,TRBJ2-5,NA,TGTGCCAGCAGCCTTAGGGTACAGGGTTGGGGAGAGACCCAGTACTTC,CASSLRVQGWGETQYF
NA,TRBV11-2,TRBJ2-1,NA,TGTGCCAGCAAATCCCAGGATCGTTACAATGAGCAGTTCTTC,CASKSQDRYNEQFF
NA,TRBV12-2,TRBJ2-6,NA,TGTGCAAGTCGCTTAGGCAGGGCCAACGTCCTGACTTTC,CASRLGRANVLTF
NA,TRBV9,TRBJ1-2,NA,TGTGCCAGCAGCGTTTGGGGCGGAAACTATGGCTACACCTTC,CASSVWGGNYGYTF
TRBD1,TRBV29-1,TRBJ1-2,NA,TGCAGCGGGGAGACAGGGGACGGCTACACCTTC,CSGETGDGYTF
NA,TRBV6-5,TRBJ2-1,NA,TGTGCCAGCAGTTGGGGGGATAAGAACAATGAGCAGTTCTTC,CASSWGDKNNEQFF
NA,TRBV27,TRBJ2-1,once,TGTGCCAGCAGTTTAACAGTCGGCCTCTCCTACAATGAGCAGTTCTTC,CASSLTVGLSYNEQFF
NA,TRBV2,TRBJ2-3,NA,TGTGCCAGCAGTGGTGGCTCAGATACGCAGTATTTT,CASSGGSDTQYF
NA,TRBV7-9,TRBJ2-5,NA,TGTGCCAGCAGCTGGATCCTAAGGGAAGAGACCCAGTACTTC,CASSWILREETQYF